This T cell receptor beta chain was recovered during a study of human T cells and chemical hapten exposure. This clonotype was observed many times. MiXCR was run by TCRdb on the RACE reads, yielding one entry per CDR3 protein. The sample has over 300,000 distinct CDR3 sequences, 5.1% seen once; the top ten hold 2.5% to 3%. Time point given: pre-sensitization, week 0. The sample's treatment: therapeutic diphenylcyclopropenone sensitization with weekly scalp DPC. This TCR was sampled from a woman in her fifties or sixties with alopecia areata. Some clones in this sample may be carry-over from other donors' samples. Material: whole blood, obtained in connection with sensitization to the hapten diphenylcyclopropenone (DPC).

CDR3 in DNA: TGTGCCAGCAGTTACTCCCCAGGGACTGAAGCTTTCTTT. The encoded protein is CASSYSPGTEAFF. The chain links TRBV6-6 to TRBJ1-1; weak D call: TRBD1 (5 bases). Germline CDR1 and CDR2: MNHNY and SVGAGI (reference sequence). The CDR3 sequence is 13 residues long. Trimming removed 0 bases from V and 5 bases from J, with 7 bases in between.